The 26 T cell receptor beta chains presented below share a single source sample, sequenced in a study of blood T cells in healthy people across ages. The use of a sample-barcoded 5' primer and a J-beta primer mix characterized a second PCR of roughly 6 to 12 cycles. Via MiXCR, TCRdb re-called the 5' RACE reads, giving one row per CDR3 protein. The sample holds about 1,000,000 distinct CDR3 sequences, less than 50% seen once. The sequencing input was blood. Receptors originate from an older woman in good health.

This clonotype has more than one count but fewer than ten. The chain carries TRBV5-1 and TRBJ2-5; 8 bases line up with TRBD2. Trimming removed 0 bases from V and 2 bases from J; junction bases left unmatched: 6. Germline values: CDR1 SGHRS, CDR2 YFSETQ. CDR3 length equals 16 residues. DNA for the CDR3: TGCGCCAGCAGCTTGGTTGAGCGGGGGTATCAAGAGACCCAGTACTTC. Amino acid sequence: CASSLVERGYQETQYF.

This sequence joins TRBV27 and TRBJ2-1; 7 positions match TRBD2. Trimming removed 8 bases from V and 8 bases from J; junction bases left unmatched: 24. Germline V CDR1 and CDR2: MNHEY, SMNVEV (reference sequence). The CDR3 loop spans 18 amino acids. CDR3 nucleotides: TGTGCCAGCGGTTCCCGCCCCCCCGGGGGAGGGCCGAGGGATGAGCAGTTCTTC. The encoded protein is CASGSRPPGGGPRDEQFF.

CDR3 protein: CASSWLAVSTDTQYF. The CDR3 DNA reads TGTGCCAGCAGTTGGTTAGCGGTTAGCACAGATACGCAGTATTTT. The chain links TRBV27 to TRBJ2-3; TRBD2 is a possible D gene (6 bases). The CDR3 sequence is 15 residues long. CDR1 is MNHEY, CDR2 SMNVEV, per germline (reference sequence). Trimming pared 4 bases from V and 0 bases from J, leaving 11 bases between.

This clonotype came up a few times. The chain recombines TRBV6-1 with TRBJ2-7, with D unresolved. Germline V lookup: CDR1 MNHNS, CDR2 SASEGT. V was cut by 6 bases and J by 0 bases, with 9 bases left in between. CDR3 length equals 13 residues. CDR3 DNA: TGTGCCAGCAGCCAAATACGCTCCTACGAGCAGTACTTC. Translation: CASSQIRSYEQYF.

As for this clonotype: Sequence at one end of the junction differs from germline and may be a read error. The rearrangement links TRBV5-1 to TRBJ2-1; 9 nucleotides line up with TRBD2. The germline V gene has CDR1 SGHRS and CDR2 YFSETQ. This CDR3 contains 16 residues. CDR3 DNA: TGCGCCAGCAGCTTGAATTGGAGCGGGAGGTACAATGGGCAGTTCTTC. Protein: CASSLNWSGRYNGQFF.

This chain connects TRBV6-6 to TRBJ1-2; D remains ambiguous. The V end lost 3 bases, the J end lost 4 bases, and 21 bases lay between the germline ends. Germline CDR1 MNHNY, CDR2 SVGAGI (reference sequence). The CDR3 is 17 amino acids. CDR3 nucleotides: TGTGCCAGCAGTTATTTCCCCGGAGGAGCCGGAATCTATGGCTACACCTTC. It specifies CASSYFPGGAGIYGYTF.

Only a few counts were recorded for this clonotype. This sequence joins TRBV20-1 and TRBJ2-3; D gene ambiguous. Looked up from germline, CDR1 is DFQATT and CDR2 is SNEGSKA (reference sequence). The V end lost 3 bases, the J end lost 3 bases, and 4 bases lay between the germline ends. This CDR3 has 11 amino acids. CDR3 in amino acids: CSASPTDTQYF. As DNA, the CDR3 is TGCAGTGCTAGCCCAACAGATACGCAGTATTTT.

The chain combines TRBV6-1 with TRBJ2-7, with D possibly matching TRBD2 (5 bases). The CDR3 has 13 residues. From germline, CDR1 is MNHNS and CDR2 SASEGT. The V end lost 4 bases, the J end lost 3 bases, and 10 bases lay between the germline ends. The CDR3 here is CASSAGWSYEQYF. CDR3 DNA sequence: TGTGCCAGCAGTGCGGGGTGGAGCTACGAGCAGTACTTC.

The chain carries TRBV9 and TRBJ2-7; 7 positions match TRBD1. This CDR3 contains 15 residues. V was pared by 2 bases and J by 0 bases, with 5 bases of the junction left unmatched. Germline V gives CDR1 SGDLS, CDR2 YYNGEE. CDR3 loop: CASSVGDRASYEQYF. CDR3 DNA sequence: TGTGCCAGCAGCGTTGGAGACAGGGCCTCCTACGAGCAGTACTTC.

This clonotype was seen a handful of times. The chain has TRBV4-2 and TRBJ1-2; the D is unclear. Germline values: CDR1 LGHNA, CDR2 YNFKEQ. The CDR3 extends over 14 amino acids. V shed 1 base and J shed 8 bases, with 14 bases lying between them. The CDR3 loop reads CASSQASNDMGYTF. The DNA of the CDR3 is TGTGCCAGCAGCCAAGCATCTAACGATATGGGCTACACCTTC.

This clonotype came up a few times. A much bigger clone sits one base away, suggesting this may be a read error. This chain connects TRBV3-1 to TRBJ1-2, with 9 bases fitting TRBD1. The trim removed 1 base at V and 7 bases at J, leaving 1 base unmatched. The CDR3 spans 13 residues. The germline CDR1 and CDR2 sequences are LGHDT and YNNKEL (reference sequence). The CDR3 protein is CASSQGQGGGYTF. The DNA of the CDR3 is TGTGCCAGCAGCCAAGGACAGGGGGGTGGCTACACCTTC. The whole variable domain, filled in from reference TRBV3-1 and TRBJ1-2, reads DTAVSQTPKYLVTQMGNDKSIKCEQNLGHDTMYWYKQDSKKFLKIMFSYNNKELIINETVPNRFSPKSPDKAHLNLHINSLELGDSAVYFCASSQGQGGGYTFGSGTRLTVV.

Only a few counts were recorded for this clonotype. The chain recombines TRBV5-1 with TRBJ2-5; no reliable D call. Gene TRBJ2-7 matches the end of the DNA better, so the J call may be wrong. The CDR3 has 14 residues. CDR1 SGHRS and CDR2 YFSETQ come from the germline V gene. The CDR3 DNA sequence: TGCGCCAGCAGCTTGCCACAGCCTCCCTACGAGCAGTACTTC. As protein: CASSLPQPPYEQYF.

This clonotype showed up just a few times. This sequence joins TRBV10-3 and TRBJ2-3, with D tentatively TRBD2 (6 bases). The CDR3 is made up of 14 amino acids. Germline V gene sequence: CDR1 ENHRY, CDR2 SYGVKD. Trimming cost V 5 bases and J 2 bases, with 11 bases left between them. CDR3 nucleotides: TGTGCCATCAGTCCATCGGGGGACACAGATACGCAGTATTTT. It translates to CAISPSGDTDTQYF.

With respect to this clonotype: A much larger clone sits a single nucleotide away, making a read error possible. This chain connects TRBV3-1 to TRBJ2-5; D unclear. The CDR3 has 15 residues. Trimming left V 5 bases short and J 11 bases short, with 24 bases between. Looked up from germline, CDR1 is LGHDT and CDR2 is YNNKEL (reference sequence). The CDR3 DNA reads TGTGCCAGCAGCGTGAAAGTGGGCACGGGCAATGAGCAGTACTTC. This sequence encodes CASSVKVGTGNEQYF.

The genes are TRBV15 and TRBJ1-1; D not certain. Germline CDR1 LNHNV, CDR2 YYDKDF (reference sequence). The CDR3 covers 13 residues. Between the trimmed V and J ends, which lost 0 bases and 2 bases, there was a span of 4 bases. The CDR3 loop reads CATSRDRNTEAFF. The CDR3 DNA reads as TGTGCCACCAGCAGAGACAGAAACACTGAAGCTTTCTTT.

The chain's CDR3 is CACTIRTGENEQYF. DNA for the CDR3: TGTGCCTGCACGATCCGGACAGGGGAAAACGAGCAGTACTTC. The gene calls are TRBV7-3 and TRBJ2-5; 9 positions agree with TRBD1. The closer fit of TRBJ2-7 to the DNA end suggests the J call may be wrong. This CDR3 has 14 residues. The germline V gene encodes CDR1 SGHTA and CDR2 FQGTGA.

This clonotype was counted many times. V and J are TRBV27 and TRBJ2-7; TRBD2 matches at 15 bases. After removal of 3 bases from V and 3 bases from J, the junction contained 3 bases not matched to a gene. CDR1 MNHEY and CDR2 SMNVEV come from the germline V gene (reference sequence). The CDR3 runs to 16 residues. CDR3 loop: CASSLGTSGRIYEQYF. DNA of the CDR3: TGTGCCAGCAGTTTGGGGACTAGCGGGAGGATCTACGAGCAGTACTTC.

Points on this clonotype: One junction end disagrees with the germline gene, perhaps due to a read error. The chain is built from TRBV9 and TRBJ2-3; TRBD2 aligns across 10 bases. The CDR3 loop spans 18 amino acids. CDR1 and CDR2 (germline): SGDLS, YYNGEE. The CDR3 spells CASIVSGAGGESTDTQYF. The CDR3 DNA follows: TGTGCCAGCATCGTATCGGGAGCGGGAGGGGAGAGCACAGATACGCAGTATTTT.

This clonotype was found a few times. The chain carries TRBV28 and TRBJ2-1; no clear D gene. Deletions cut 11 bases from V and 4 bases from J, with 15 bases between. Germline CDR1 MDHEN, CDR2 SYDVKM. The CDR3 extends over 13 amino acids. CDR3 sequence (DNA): TGTGCCGCCGGGCGGTCTTTATACAATGAGCAGTTCTTC. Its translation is CAAGRSLYNEQFF.

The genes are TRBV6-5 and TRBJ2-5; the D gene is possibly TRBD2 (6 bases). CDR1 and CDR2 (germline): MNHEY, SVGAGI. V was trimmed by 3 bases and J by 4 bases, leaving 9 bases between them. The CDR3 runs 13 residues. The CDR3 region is CASSYGGGETQYF. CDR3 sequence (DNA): TGTGCCAGCAGTTATGGGGGAGGAGAGACCCAGTACTTC.

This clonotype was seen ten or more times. CDR3 amino acids: CASSESGRDYGYTF. The CDR3, as DNA: TGTGCCAGCAGTGAATCGGGCAGGGACTATGGCTACACCTTC. The chain combines TRBV6-1 with TRBJ1-2; D is possibly TRBD1 (5 bases). The CDR3 consists of 14 residues. Per the germline V gene, CDR1 is MNHNS and CDR2 is SASEGT. V lost 2 bases, J lost 3 bases, and 10 bases lay in between.

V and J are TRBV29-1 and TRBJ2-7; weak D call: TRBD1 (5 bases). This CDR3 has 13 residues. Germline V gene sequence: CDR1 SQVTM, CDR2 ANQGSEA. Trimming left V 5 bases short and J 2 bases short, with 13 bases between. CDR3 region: CSVRHRQTYEQYF. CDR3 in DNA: TGCAGCGTTAGGCACAGGCAGACCTACGAGCAGTACTTC.

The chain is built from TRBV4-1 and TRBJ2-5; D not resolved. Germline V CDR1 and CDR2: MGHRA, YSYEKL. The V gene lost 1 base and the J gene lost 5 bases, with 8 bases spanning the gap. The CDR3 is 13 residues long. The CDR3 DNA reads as TGCGCCAGCAGCCAAGTACATCGGGAGACCCAGTACTTC. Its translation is CASSQVHRETQYF.

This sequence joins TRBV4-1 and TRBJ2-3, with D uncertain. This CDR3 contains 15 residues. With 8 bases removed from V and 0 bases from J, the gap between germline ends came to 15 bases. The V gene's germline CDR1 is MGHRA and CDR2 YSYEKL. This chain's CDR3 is CASAPLFGSTDTQYF. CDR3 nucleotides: TGCGCCAGCGCCCCTTTGTTCGGAAGCACAGATACGCAGTATTTT.

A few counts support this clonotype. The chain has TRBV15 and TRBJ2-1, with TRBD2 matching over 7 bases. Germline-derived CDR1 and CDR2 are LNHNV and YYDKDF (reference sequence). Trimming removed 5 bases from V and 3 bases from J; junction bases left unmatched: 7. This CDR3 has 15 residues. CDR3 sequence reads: CATSGTSAHYNEQFF. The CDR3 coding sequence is TGTGCCACCAGCGGAACTAGCGCCCACTACAATGAGCAGTTCTTC. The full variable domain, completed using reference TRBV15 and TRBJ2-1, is DAMVIQNPRYQVTQFGKPVTLSCSQTLNHNVMYWYQQKSSQAPKLLFHYYDKDFNNEADTPDNFQSRRPNTSFCFLDIRSPGLGDTAMYLCATSGTSAHYNEQFFGPGTRLTVL.

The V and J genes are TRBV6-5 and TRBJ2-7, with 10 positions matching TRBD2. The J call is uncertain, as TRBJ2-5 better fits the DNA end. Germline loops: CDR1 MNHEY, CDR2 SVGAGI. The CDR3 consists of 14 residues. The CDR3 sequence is CASRFYSGRETQYF. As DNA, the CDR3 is TGTGCCAGCAGATTTTATAGCGGGAGGGAGACCCAGTACTTC.